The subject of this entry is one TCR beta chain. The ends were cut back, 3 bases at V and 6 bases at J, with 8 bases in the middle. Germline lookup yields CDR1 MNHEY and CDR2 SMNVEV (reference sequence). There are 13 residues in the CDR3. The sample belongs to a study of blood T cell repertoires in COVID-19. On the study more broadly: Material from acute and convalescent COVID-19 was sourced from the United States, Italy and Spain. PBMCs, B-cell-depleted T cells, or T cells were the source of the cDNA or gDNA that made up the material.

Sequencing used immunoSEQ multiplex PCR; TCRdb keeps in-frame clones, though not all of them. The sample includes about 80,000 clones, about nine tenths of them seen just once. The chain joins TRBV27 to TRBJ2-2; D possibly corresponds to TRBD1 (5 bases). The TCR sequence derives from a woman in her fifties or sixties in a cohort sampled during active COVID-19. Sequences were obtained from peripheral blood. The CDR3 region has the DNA TGTGCCAGCAGTTTTCCAGGGCCCGGGGAGCTGTTTTTT. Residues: CASSFPGPGELFF.